In this sample, the clone carrying this T cell receptor (beta chain) turned up a few times. Its antigen is unknown. This entry comes from a study of T cell repertoires in cytomegalovirus infection. Looking at the study overall: HLA-C-restricted CMV epitopes, recently identified, and well-studied HLA-B-restricted ones were used by the study. Based on public TCR beta signatures, there were indications of CMV infection and of a matching HLA type.

V trimming: 6 bases; J trimming: 3 bases; junction bases outside the gene matches: 1. The CDR3 extends over 13 amino acids. Germline V gene lookup returns CDR1 MNHEY and CDR2 SVGEGT. Findings and limits, study-wide: Ex vivo, HLA-C-restricted CMV-specific TCR beta clonotypes prevailed over the rest of the response. Cumulated frequencies of public TCR beta families served to identify carriers of CMV plus the relevant HLA.

TCRdb reprocessed the reads with MiXCR, giving one entry per CDR3 protein. The sample contains 900,000 to 950,000 distinct CDR3 sequences, more than 25% of which appear only once. The gene calls are TRBV6-2 or TRBV6-3 and TRBJ2-1, with 8 nucleotides matching TRBD1. The TCR was taken from a human donor in good health (CMV status not recorded). Some clones in this sample may be carry-over from other donors' samples. This specimen consisted of cultured CD8+ T cells from PBMCs, obtained from culture after CMV antigen stimulation. The CDR3 DNA reads as TGTGCCAGCAGGACAGGGGACTACAATGAGCAGTTCTTC. The encoded protein is CASRTGDYNEQFF.